These 24 T cell receptor beta chains originate from one sample sequenced in a study of T-cell memory formation after mild COVID-19. TCRdb processed the 5' RACE reads anew with MiXCR; each CDR3 protein has one entry. The sample includes more than 350,000 distinct CDR3 sequences, more than 20% of them seen just once. The sample comprised PBMCs or a T cell subset sorted from them (not recorded which). The receptors come from an adult woman who had mild COVID-19 (a few samples of this study predate the infection). Cell type and time point are not known.

This clonotype showed up just once. The CDR3 DNA follows: TGTGCCAGCAGTTCAAGGACAGGGAAAGGCACAGATACGCAGTATTTT. Encoded protein: CASSSRTGKGTDTQYF. V gene TRBV12-3 or TRBV12-4 combines with J gene TRBJ2-3; 8 positions match TRBD1. The CDR3 sequence is 16 residues long. J lost 1 base, V lost 4 bases, and 7 bases had no gene match.

The chain uses TRBV24-1 and TRBJ2-7; 12 nucleotides align to TRBD2. Germline values: CDR1 KGHDR, CDR2 SFDVKD. V lost 4 bases, J lost 6 bases, and 3 bases stayed unmatched. The CDR3 sequence is 14 residues long. DNA for the CDR3: TGTGCCACCAGTGAGACTAGCGGGGGCCGCGAGCAGTACTTC. Amino acids: CATSETSGGREQYF.

V is TRBV6-5 and J is TRBJ2-3, with a possible D match to TRBD2 (5 bases). The length of the CDR3 is 11 residues. V was clipped by 7 bases and J by 6 bases, with 8 bases between them. Per the germline V gene, CDR1 is MNHEY and CDR2 is SVGAGI. The CDR3 protein is CASTGEDTQYF. The CDR3 region has the DNA TGTGCCAGCACCGGGGAGGATACGCAGTATTTT.

This clonotype has a handful of counts. The genes are TRBV12-3 or TRBV12-4 and TRBJ2-3; D uncertain. CDR3 size: 13 residues. Trimming took 6 bases from V and 1 from J, leaving 8 bases between them. This chain's CDR3 is CASSRTGTDTQYF. The CDR3 bases are TGTGCCAGCAGCAGGACGGGCACAGATACGCAGTATTTT.

The rearrangement links TRBV12-3 or TRBV12-4 to TRBJ2-3, with D hard to call. Trimming removed 6 bases at V and 2 bases at J, with 15 bases between. This CDR3 region has 15 residues. CDR3 DNA sequence: TGTGCCAGCAGGTATGCGCGGCTCTTCACAGATACGCAGTATTTT. It codes for CASRYARLFTDTQYF.

V and J are TRBV6-6 and TRBJ1-5; 9 nucleotides agree with TRBD1. The germline gives CDR1 MNHNY, CDR2 SVGAGI (reference sequence). The CDR3 consists of 14 residues. After removal of 2 bases from V and 7 bases from J, the junction contained 3 bases not matched to a gene. CDR3 loop: CASSYTGQGQPQHF. DNA of the CDR3: TGTGCCAGCAGTTACACCGGACAGGGGCAGCCCCAGCATTTT.

The sample holds a few counts of this clonotype. This chain's CDR3 is CASSSAVWDTQYF. DNA for the CDR3: TGCGCCAGCAGCTCCGCCGTCTGGGATACGCAGTATTTT. The V gene is TRBV5-1, the J gene TRBJ2-3; no clear D gene. Germline V gene sequence: CDR1 SGHRS, CDR2 YFSETQ. The CDR3 is made up of 13 amino acids. Trimming cost V 3 bases and J 6 bases, with 11 bases left between them.

The chain's CDR3 is CASRDSGRAVRELFF. The CDR3 bases are TGTGCCAGCAGAGATAGCGGGAGGGCGGTACGGGAGCTGTTTTTT. The genes are TRBV27 and TRBJ2-2; 11 positions agree with TRBD2. The junction had 9 bases not matched to a gene; V was cut back by 6 bases and J by 9 bases. CDR1 is MNHEY, CDR2 SMNVEV, per germline (reference sequence). The CDR3 is 15 amino acids.

The chain is built from TRBV20-1 and TRBJ2-7; 11 positions match TRBD2. J gave up 6 bases and V 0 bases, and 13 bases lay outside the gene matches. Germline CDR1 is DFQATT and CDR2 is SNEGSKA (reference sequence). This CDR3 is 17 amino acids long. CDR3 residues: CSARDSVSGRVRGEQYF. The CDR3 DNA is TGCAGTGCTAGAGATTCGGTTAGCGGGAGGGTCCGTGGCGAGCAGTACTTC.

The chain carries TRBV5-5 and TRBJ2-1; 9 bases fit TRBD2. Losses at the gene ends were 2 bases for V and 6 bases for J; bases not matched to a gene: 6. The V gene's germline CDR1 is SGHKS and CDR2 YYEKEE (reference sequence). The CDR3 has 15 amino acids. CDR3 loop: CASSLRLAEGNEQFF. As DNA, the CDR3 is TGTGCCAGCAGCTTAAGACTAGCGGAAGGCAATGAGCAGTTCTTC. The variable domain in full, with the rest retrieved from reference TRBV5-5 and TRBJ2-1, is DAGVTQSPTHLIKTRGQQVTLRCSPISGHKSVSWYQQVLGQGPQFIFQYYEKEERGRGNFPDRFSARQFPNYSSELNVNALLLGDSALYLCASSLRLAEGNEQFFGPGTRLTVL.

This chain links TRBV30 with TRBJ1-4; D is unclear. Germline CDR1 and CDR2: GTSNPN and SVGIG (reference sequence). The CDR3 is made up of 16 amino acids. Trimming stripped 4 bases from V and 8 bases from J, with 23 bases between. This chain's CDR3 is CAWKYATPDQNEKLFF. In DNA, the CDR3 is TGTGCCTGGAAATATGCAACCCCGGACCAGAACGAAAAACTGTTTTTT.

V is TRBV18 and J is TRBJ1-2; the D is unclear. The V and J ends lost 2 bases and 5 bases respectively, with 12 bases between them. The germline CDR1 and CDR2 sequences are KGHSH and LQKENI. This CDR3 is built from 14 residues. CDR3: CASSPEGLEYGYTF. CDR3 DNA sequence: TGTGCCAGCTCACCAGAGGGTCTCGAGTATGGCTACACCTTC.

The V gene is TRBV7-9, the J gene TRBJ1-2; 9 bases map to TRBD1. Per the germline V gene, CDR1 is SEHNR and CDR2 is FQNEAQ (reference sequence). CDR3 length: 14 amino acids. Trimming removed 5 bases from V and 1 base from J; junction bases left unmatched: 2. CDR3 amino acids: CASSQGQGNYGYTF. The CDR3 DNA sequence: TGTGCCAGCAGCCAGGGACAGGGTAACTATGGCTACACCTTC.

This clonotype was seen a handful of times. The chain uses TRBV12-3 or TRBV12-4 and TRBJ1-4; 7 bases line up with TRBD1. The CDR3 is 14 residues long. With 5 bases clipped from V and 8 bases from J, the junction kept 8 bases outside the gene matches. In DNA form, the CDR3 reads TGTGCCAGCAGTCTCGGACAGGCAGGAGAAAAACTGTTTTTT. It is translated as CASSLGQAGEKLFF.

This chain joins TRBV20-1 and TRBJ2-1, with 7 bases identical to TRBD2. The CDR3 runs to 15 residues. Germline CDR1 is DFQATT and CDR2 is SNEGSKA (reference sequence). V lost 6 bases, J lost 4 bases, and 12 bases stayed unmatched. The DNA for the CDR3 is TGCAGTGCCTGCGAAGTGGCGGGAGCGTACAATGAGCAGTTCTTC. Encoded protein: CSACEVAGAYNEQFF.

CDR3 residues: CASSLAGTSGSSDTQYF. DNA of the CDR3: TGCGCCAGCAGCTTGGCCGGGACTAGCGGGAGTTCAGATACGCAGTATTTT. The genes are TRBV5-1 and TRBJ2-3, with 14 bases identical to TRBD2. V shed 0 bases, J shed 4 bases, and the junction held 4 bases outside the gene matches. CDR1 SGHRS and CDR2 YFSETQ come from the germline V gene. This CDR3 comprises 17 residues.

CDR3 sequence (DNA): TGTGCCAGCAGTCTTTTCACACACGAGCAGTACTTC. Residues: CASSLFTHEQYF. This rearrangement joins TRBV12-3 or TRBV12-4 to TRBJ2-7; D not certain. Trimming pared 5 bases from V and 5 bases from J, leaving 10 bases between. CDR3 length: 12 residues.

This clonotype has a count of ten or more. The chain couples TRBV6-5 to TRBJ2-5; tentative D call: TRBD2 (7 bases). Germline V lookup: CDR1 MNHEY, CDR2 SVGAGI. With 5 bases removed from V and 5 bases from J, the gap between germline ends came to 18 bases. This CDR3 is built from 15 residues. CDR3 amino acids: CASSRGGRALETQYF. The DNA for the CDR3 is TGTGCCAGCAGTCGCGGGGGCAGGGCTTTGGAGACCCAGTACTTC.

This clonotype was recorded a few times. The chain is built from TRBV20-1 and TRBJ2-1; possible D gene TRBD2, 5 bases. There are 13 residues in the CDR3. The germline V gene has CDR1 DFQATT and CDR2 SNEGSKA (reference sequence). V was cut by 7 bases and J by 1 base, with 11 bases left in between. The chain's CDR3 is CSVGLLSYNEQFF. The CDR3 DNA sequence: TGCAGTGTCGGACTTTTGTCCTACAATGAGCAGTTCTTC.

The genes are TRBV24-1 and TRBJ2-2, with a possible D match to TRBD1 (6 bases). Germline V gene data show CDR1 as KGHDR and CDR2 as SFDVKD. V was trimmed by 8 bases and J by 0 bases, leaving 9 bases between them. The length of the CDR3 is 14 residues. DNA for the CDR3: TGTGCCACCACCGGGACATCGAACACCGGGGAGCTGTTTTTT. This codes for CATTGTSNTGELFF.

In this sample, this clonotype turned up a few times. This sequence joins TRBV27 and TRBJ1-1; D is possibly TRBD1 (5 bases). Trimming took off 6 bases at V and 1 base at J, with 21 bases between the two ends. CDR1 is MNHEY, CDR2 SMNVEV, per germline (reference sequence). The CDR3 is 17 amino acids. CDR3 in amino acids: CASRLAGTLIQNTEAFF. CDR3 nucleotides: TGTGCCAGCAGACTAGCGGGGACCCTAATTCAGAACACTGAAGCTTTCTTT.

This clonotype occurred a few times. The gene calls are TRBV12-3 or TRBV12-4 and TRBJ2-7, with TRBD1 as a possible D gene (6 bases). The V end lost 6 bases, the J end lost 4 bases, and 16 bases lay between the germline ends. The CDR3 is 14 residues long. DNA of the CDR3: TGTGCCAGCAGGCCGAGGGGGATCCGATACGAGCAGTACTTC. Its protein product is CASRPRGIRYEQYF.

This clonotype was detected a few times. This rearrangement joins TRBV20-1 to TRBJ1-2; 8 nucleotides match TRBD1. CDR1 is DFQATT and CDR2 is SNEGSKA in the germline V gene (reference sequence). Losses at the gene ends were 6 bases for V and 2 bases for J; bases not matched to a gene: 5. CDR3 length equals 13 residues. Here the CDR3 reads CSAKDRENYGYTF. In nucleotides, the CDR3 is TGCAGTGCAAAGGACAGGGAGAACTATGGCTACACCTTC.

This chain links TRBV3-1 with TRBJ2-7; 12 bases line up with TRBD2. The CDR3 is made up of 14 amino acids. J lost 9 bases, V lost 8 bases, and 11 bases had no gene match. The germline V gene encodes CDR1 LGHDT and CDR2 YNNKEL (reference sequence). The CDR3 bases are TGTGCCAGCCTAGCGGGAGGGCCGGGAGGAGTGCAGTACTTC. It encodes CASLAGGPGGVQYF.